This record covers a single T cell receptor beta chain. What it recognizes is unknown. The source of the sample is a study of shared clonotypes between healthy human individuals. Study-level background: Donors were two women and a few men aged 18 to 49.

Trimming removed 7 bases at V and 8 bases at J, with 17 bases between. Germline values: CDR1 LNHDA, CDR2 SQIVND (reference sequence). The CDR3 totals 13 residues. Study findings and constraints: Donor scarcity curtailed the genetic and exposure-history diversity represented herein.

Each of the donors was a healthy adult who was HIV-negative and had not had a recent acute infection or vaccination. Sequencing was at deep level. Measured with immunoSEQ multiplex PCR; TCRdb has only the in-frame clones, and not every one. Of fewer than 650,000 clones listed, 75% to 85% were seen once; the top ten hold about an eighth. The sample was PBMCs. The sequence derives from a middle-aged woman in good health. Some clones in this sample may be carry-over from other donors' samples. V and J are TRBV19 and TRBJ1-2; D unresolved. The CDR3 protein is CASIGSRFGGYTF. The CDR3 nucleotides are TGTGCCAGTATTGGGTCCAGGTTTGGCGGCTACACCTTC.